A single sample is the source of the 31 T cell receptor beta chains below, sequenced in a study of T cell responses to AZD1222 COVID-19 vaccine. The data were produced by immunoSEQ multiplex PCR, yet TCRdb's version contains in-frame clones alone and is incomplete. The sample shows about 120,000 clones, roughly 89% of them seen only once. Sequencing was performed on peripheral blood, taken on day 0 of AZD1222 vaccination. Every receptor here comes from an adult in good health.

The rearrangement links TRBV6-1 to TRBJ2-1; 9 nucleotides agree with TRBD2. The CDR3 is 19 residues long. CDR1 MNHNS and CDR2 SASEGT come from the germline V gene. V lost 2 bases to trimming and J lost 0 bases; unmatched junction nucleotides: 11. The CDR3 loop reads CASSELVAGALSSYNEQFF. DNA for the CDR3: TGTGCCAGCAGTGAATTGGTAGCGGGGGCCCTAAGCTCCTACAATGAGCAGTTCTTC.

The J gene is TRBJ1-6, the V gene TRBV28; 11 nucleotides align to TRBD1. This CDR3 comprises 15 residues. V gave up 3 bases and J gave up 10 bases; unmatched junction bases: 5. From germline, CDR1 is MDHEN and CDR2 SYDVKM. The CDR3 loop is CASSFRDRGLSPLHF. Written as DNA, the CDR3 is TGTGCCAGCAGTTTCCGGGACAGGGGGTTGTCACCCCTCCACTTT.

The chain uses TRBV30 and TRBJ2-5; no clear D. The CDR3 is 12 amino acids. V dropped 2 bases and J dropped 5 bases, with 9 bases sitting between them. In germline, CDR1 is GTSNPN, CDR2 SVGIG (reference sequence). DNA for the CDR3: TGTGCCTGGAGTTTTTTGGGGGAGACCCAGTACTTC. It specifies CAWSFLGETQYF.

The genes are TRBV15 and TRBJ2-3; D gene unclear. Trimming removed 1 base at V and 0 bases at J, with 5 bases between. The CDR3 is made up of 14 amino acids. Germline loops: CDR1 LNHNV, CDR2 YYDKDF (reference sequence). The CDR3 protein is CATSRGSSTDTQYF. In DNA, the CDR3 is TGTGCCACCAGCAGAGGGTCTAGCACAGATACGCAGTATTTT.

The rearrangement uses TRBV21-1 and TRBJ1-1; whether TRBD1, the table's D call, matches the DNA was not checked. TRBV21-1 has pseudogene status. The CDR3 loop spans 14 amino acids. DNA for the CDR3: TGTGCCAGCAGCGAGGGACAGGCGAACACTGAAGCTTTCTTT. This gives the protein CASSEGQANTEAFF.

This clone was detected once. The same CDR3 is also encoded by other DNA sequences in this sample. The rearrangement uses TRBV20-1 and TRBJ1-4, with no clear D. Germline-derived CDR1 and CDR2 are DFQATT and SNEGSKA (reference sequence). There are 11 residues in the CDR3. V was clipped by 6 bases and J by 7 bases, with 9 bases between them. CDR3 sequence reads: CSARRGEKLFF. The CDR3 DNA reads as TGCAGTGCCCGGCGGGGTGAAAAACTGTTTTTT.

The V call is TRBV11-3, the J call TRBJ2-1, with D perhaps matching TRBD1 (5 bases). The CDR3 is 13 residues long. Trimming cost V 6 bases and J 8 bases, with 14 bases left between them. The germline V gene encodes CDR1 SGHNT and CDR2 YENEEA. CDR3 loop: CASSQRWGHEQFF. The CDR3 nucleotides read TGTGCCAGCAGTCAAAGATGGGGCCATGAGCAGTTCTTC. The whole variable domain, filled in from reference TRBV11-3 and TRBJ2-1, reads EAGVVQSPRYKIIEKKQPVAFWCNPISGHNTLYWYLQNLGQGPELLIRYENEEAVDDSQLPKDRFSAERLKGVDSTLKIQPAELGDSAVYLCASSQRWGHEQFFGPGTRLTVL.

CDR3 protein: CASSPREGGTIYF. CDR3 sequence (DNA): TGTGCCAGCAGCCCAAGGGAGGGAGGCACCATATATTTT. The chain couples TRBV7-2 to TRBJ1-3; D remains unclear. Germline lookup yields CDR1 SGHTA and CDR2 FQGNSA. V was shortened by 5 bases and J by 9 bases, with 14 bases between the two germline ends. The CDR3 runs 13 residues.

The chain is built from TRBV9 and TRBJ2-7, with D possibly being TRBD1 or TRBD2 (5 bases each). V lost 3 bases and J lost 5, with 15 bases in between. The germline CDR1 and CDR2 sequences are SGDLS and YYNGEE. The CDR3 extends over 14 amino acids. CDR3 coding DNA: TGTGCCAGCAGCGCGGAGGTGGGGGTAGACGAGCAGTACTTC. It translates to CASSAEVGVDEQYF.

The CDR3 reads CASSLEGATSNEQFF. CDR3 nucleotides: TGTGCCAGCAGCTTAGAAGGGGCGACTAGTAATGAGCAGTTCTTC. J is TRBJ2-1 and V is TRBV11-2; tentative D call: TRBD2 (6 bases). Germline-derived CDR1 and CDR2 are SGHAT and FQNNGV. The CDR3 contains 15 residues. V lost 0 bases to trimming and J lost 7 bases, with 13 bases between them.

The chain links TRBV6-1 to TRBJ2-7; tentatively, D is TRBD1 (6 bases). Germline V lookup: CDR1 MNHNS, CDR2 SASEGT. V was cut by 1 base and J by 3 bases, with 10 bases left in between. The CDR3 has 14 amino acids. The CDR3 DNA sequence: TGTGCCAGCAGTGAAGGGGGGCGCGGCTACGAGCAGTACTTC. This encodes CASSEGGRGYEQYF.

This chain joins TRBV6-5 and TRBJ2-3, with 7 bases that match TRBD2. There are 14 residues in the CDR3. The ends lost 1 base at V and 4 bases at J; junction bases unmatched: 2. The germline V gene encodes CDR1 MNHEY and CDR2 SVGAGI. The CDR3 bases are TGTGCCAGCAGTTACTTCCGGGGGGCAGATACGCAGTATTTT. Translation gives CASSYFRGADTQYF.

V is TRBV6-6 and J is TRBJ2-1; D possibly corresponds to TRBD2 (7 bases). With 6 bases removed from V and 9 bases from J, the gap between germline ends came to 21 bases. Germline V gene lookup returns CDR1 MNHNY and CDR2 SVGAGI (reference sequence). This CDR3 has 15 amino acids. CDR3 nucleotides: TGTGCCAGCAGGCCCCCGGGGGGCCCTTTCATTGAGCAGTTCTTC. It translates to CASRPPGGPFIEQFF.

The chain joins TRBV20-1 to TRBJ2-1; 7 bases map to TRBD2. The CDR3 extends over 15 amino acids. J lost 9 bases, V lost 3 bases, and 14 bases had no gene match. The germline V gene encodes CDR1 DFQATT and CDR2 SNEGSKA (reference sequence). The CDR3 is CSASRNSGSRGEQFF. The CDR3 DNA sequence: TGCAGTGCTAGTCGGAATAGCGGGTCTCGGGGTGAGCAGTTCTTC.

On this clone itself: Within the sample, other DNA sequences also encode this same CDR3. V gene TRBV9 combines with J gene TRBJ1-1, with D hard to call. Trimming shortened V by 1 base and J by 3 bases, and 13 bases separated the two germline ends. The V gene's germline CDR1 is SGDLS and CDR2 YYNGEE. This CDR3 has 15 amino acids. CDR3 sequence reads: CASSVSGFSDTEAFF. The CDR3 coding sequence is TGTGCCAGCAGCGTATCGGGGTTTTCGGACACTGAAGCTTTCTTT.

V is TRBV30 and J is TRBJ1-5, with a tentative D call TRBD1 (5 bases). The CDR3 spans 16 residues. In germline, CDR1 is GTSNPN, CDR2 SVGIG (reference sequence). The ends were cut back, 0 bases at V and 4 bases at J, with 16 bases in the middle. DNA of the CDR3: TGTGCCTGGAGTGTACGGGCGGGGGTAAGGAATCAGCCCCAGCATTTT. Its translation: CAWSVRAGVRNQPQHF.

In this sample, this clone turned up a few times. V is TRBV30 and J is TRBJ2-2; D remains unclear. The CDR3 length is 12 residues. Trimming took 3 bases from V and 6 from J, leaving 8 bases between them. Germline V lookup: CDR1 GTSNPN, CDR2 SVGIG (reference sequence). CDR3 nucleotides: TGTGCCTGGAGAACCCCTCCCGGGGAGCTGTTTTTT. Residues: CAWRTPPGELFF.

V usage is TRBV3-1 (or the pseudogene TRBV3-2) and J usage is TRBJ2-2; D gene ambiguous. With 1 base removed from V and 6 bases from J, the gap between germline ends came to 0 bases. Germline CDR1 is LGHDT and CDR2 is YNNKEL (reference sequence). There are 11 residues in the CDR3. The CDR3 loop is CASSQAGELFF. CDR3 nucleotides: TGTGCCAGCAGCCAAGCCGGGGAGCTGTTTTTT.

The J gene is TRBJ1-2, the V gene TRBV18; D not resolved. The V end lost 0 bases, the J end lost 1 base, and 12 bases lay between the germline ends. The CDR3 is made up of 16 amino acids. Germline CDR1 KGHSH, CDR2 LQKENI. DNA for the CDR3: TGTGCCAGCTCACCACCGGGTTTGGACCGTAACTATGGCTACACCTTC. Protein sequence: CASSPPGLDRNYGYTF. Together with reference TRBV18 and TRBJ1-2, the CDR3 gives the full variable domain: NAGVMQNPRHLVRRRGQEARLRCSPMKGHSHVYWYRQLPEEGLKFMVYLQKENIIDESGMPKERFSAEFPKEGPSILRIQQVVRGDSAAYFCASSPPGLDRNYGYTFGSGTRLTVV.

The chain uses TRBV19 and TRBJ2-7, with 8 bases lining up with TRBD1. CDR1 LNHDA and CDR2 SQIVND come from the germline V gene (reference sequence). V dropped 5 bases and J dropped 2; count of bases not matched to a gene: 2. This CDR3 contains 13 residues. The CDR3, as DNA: TGTGCCAGTAGTCCGGACAGGGCCTACGAGCAGTACTTC. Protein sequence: CASSPDRAYEQYF.

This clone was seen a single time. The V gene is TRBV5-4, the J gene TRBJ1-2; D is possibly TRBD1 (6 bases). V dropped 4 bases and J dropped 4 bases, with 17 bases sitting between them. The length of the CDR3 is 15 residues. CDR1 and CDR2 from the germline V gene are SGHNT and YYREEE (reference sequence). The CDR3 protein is CASSPSSGGSYGYTF. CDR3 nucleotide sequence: TGTGCCAGCAGCCCGTCTTCTGGGGGCTCCTATGGCTACACCTTC.

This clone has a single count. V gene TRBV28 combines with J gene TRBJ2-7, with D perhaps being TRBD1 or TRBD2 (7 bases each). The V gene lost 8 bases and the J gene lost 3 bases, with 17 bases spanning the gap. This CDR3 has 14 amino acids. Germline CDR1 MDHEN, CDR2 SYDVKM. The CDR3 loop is CASGRGLGGYEQYF. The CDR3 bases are TGTGCCAGCGGGAGGGGGCTAGGGGGCTACGAGCAGTACTTC.

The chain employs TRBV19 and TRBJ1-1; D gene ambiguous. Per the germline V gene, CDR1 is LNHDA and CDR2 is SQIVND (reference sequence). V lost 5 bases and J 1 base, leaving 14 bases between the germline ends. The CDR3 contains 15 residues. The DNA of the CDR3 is TGTGCCAGTAGTGAGAGCAGACCTGCGAACACTGAAGCTTTCTTT. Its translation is CASSESRPANTEAFF.

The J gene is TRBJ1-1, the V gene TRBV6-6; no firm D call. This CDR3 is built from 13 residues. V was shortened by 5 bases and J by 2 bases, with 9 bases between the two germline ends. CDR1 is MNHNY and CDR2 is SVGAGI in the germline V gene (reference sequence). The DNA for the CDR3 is TGTGCCAGCAGTATAAGGGATAACACTGAAGCTTTCTTT. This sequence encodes CASSIRDNTEAFF.

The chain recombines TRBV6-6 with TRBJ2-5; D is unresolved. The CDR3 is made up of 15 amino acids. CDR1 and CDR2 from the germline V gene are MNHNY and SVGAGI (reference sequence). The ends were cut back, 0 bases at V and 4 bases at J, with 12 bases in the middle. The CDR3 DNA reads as TGTGCCAGCAGTTACTCGAAACAGTTACTAGAGACCCAGTACTTC. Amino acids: CASSYSKQLLETQYF.

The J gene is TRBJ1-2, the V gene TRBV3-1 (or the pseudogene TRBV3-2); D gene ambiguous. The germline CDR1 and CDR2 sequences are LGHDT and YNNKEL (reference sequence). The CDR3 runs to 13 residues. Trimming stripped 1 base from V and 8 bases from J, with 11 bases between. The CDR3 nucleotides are TGTGCCAGCAGCCAAGGAGGCGGAGGAGGCTACACCTTC. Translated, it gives CASSQGGGGGYTF.

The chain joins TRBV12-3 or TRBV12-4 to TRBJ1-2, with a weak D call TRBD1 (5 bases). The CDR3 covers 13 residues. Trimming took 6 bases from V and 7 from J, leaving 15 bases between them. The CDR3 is CASRPRGTGGYTF. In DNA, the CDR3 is TGTGCCAGCAGGCCCCGGGGGACGGGTGGCTACACCTTC.

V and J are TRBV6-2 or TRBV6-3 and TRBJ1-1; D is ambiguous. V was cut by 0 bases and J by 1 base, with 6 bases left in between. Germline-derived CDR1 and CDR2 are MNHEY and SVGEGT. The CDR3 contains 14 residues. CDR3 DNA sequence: TGTGCCAGCAGTTACTCGGGCACGAACACTGAAGCTTTCTTT. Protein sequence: CASSYSGTNTEAFF.

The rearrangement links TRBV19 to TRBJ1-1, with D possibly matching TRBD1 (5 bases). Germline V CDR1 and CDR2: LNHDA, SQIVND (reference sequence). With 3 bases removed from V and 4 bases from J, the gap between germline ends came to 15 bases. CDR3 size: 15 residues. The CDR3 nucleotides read TGTGCCAGTAGTATGTCTTCGGTTGGGGGCACTGAAGCTTTCTTT. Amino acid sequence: CASSMSSVGGTEAFF.

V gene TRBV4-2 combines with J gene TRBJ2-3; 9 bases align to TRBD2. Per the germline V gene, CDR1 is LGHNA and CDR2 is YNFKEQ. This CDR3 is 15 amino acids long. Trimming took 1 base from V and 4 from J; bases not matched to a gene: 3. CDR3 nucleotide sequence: TGTGCCAGCAGCCAAGGTAGCGGGAGCGCAGATACGCAGTATTTT. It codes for CASSQGSGSADTQYF.

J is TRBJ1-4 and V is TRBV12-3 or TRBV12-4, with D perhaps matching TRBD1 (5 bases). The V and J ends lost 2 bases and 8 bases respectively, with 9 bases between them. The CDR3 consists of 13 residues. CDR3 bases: TGTGCCAGCAGTTTACGGGGGAGGGAAAAACTGTTTTTT. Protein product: CASSLRGREKLFF.